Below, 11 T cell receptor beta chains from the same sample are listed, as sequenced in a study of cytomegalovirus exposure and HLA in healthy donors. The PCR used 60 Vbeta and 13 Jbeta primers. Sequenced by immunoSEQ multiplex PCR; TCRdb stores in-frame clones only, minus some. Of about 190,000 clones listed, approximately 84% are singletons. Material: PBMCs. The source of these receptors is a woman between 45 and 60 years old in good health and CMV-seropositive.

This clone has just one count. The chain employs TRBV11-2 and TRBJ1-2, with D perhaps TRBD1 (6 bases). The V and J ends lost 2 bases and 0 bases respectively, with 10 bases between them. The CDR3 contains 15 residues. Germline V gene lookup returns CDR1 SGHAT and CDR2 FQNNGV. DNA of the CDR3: TGTGCCAGCAGCTTATCGGACAGCTCTAACTATGGCTACACCTTC. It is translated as CASSLSDSSNYGYTF.

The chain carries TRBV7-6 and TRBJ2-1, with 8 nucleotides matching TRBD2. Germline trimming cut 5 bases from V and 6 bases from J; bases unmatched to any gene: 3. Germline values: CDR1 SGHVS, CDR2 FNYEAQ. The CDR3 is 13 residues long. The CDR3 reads CASSTGTSNEQFF. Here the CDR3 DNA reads TGTGCCAGCAGCACCGGGACTAGCAATGAGCAGTTCTTC.

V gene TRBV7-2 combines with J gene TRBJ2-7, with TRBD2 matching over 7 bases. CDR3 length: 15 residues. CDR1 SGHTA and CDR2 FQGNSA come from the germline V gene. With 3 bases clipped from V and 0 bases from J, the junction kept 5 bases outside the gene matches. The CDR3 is CASSFEAGRSYEQYF. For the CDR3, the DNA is TGTGCCAGCAGCTTTGAAGCGGGACGCTCCTACGAGCAGTACTTC.

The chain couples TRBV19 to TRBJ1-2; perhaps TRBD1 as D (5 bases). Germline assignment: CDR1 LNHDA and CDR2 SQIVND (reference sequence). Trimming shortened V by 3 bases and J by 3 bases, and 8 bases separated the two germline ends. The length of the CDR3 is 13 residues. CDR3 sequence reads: CASSILGDYGYTF. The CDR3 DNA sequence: TGTGCCAGTAGTATCTTAGGGGACTATGGCTACACCTTC.

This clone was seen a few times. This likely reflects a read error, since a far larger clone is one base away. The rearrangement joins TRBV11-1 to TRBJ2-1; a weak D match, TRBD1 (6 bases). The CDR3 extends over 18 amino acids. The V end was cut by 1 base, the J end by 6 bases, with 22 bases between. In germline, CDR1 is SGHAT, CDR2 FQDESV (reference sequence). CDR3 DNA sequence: TGTGCCAGCAGCTTAGATGGCTGGTGGACAGTGGGCATCAATGAGCAGTTCTTC. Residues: CASSLDGWWTVGINEQFF.

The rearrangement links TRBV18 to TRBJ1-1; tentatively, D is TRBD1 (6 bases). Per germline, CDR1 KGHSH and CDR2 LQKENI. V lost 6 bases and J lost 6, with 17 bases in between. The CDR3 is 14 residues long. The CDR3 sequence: CASSPPKGDAEAFF. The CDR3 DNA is TGTGCCAGCTCTCCTCCAAAGGGGGACGCTGAAGCTTTCTTT.

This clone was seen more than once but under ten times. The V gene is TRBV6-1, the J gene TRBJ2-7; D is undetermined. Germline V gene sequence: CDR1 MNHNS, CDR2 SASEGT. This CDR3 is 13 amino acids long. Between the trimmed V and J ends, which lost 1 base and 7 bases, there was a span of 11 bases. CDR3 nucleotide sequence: TGTGCCAGCAGTGAAGGGTCCAGCGAGGAGCAGTACTTC. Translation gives CASSEGSSEEQYF.

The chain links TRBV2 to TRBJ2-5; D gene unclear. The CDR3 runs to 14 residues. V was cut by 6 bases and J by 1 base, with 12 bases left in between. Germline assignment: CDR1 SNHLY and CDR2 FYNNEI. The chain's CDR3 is CASSRDTTQETQYF. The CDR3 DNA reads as TGTGCCAGCAGCCGCGACACAACCCAAGAGACCCAGTACTTC.

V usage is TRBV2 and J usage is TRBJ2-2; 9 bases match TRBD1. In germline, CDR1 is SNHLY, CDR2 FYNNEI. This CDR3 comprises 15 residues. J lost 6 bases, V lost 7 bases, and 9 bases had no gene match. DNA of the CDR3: TGTGCCAGCACTGAGGACAGGGGCGGTCCCGGGGAGCTGTTTTTT. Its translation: CASTEDRGGPGELFF.

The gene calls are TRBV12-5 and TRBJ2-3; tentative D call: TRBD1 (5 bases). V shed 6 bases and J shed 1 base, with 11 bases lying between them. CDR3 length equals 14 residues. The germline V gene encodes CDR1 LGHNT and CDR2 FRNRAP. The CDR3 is CASGREGGTDTQYF. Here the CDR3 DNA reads TGTGCTAGTGGACGCGAAGGGGGCACAGATACGCAGTATTTT.

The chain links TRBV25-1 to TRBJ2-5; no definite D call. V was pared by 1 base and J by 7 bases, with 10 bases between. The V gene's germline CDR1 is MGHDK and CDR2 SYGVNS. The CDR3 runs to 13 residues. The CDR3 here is CASSESTARTQYF. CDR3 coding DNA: TGTGCCAGCAGTGAATCAACAGCCCGGACCCAGTACTTC.